Listed below are T cell receptor beta chains from one sample, sequenced in a study of blood T cells in healthy people across ages. TCRdb itself ran the 5' RACE reads through MiXCR, one entry per CDR3 protein. The table records 550,000 to 800,000 distinct CDR3 sequences, roughly 20% of them present only once. Sequencing input: blood. These receptors were obtained from a man in his sixties or seventies in good health. CDR3s include the opening cysteine and the closing phenylalanine or tryptophan. The order of the fields is clone size, J gene, V gene, D gene, CDR3 protein, CDR3 DNA. A D gene is named only where the DNA matches it firmly. Size is omitted from some rows. Given values are once, few, many or a class for expanded clones.

clone size: many
J gene: TRBJ2-1
V gene: TRBV20-1
D gene: NA
CDR3 protein: CSASPPDRNNEQFF
CDR3 DNA: TGCAGTGCTAGCCCGCCTGACAGGAACAATGAGCAGTTCTTC

clone size: NA
J gene: TRBJ1-2
V gene: TRBV12-3/TRBV12-4
D gene: TRBD1
CDR3 protein: CASSRTGSGYTF
CDR3 DNA: TGTGCCAGCAGCAGGACAGGGAGTGGCTACACCTTC

clone size: NA
J gene: TRBJ2-3
V gene: TRBV7-2
D gene: TRBD2
CDR3 protein: CASMLAGGPTDTQYF
CDR3 DNA: TGTGCCAGCATGCTAGCGGGAGGGCCAACAGATACGCAGTATTTT

clone size: few
J gene: TRBJ2-3
V gene: TRBV5-1
D gene: NA
CDR3 protein: CASSFYGGSSTDTQYF
CDR3 DNA: TGCGCCAGCAGCTTCTACGGGGGTTCTAGCACAGATACGCAGTATTTT

clone size: NA
J gene: TRBJ2-7
V gene: TRBV3-1
D gene: TRBD2
CDR3 protein: CASSHLAGGYEQYF
CDR3 DNA: TGTGCCAGCAGCCACCTAGCGGGAGGCTACGAGCAGTACTTC

clone size: few
J gene: TRBJ1-2
V gene: TRBV7-2
D gene: TRBD1
CDR3 protein: CASSLGDSGGGYTF
CDR3 DNA: TGTGCCAGCAGCTTAGGGGACAGTGGGGGCGGCTACACCTTC

clone size: NA
J gene: TRBJ2-5
V gene: TRBV6-5
D gene: TRBD2
CDR3 protein: CASSSPGTSVYGQYF
CDR3 DNA: TGTGCCAGCAGTTCCCCCGGGACTAGCGTCTACGGGCAGTACTTC

clone size: few
J gene: TRBJ1-2
V gene: TRBV25-1
D gene: NA
CDR3 protein: CASSGEVTGYGHTF
CDR3 DNA: TGTGCCAGCAGTGGGGAGGTCACGGGATATGGCCACACCTTC

clone size: NA
J gene: TRBJ2-5
V gene: TRBV20-1
D gene: NA
CDR3 protein: CSARSPQMPETQYF
CDR3 DNA: TGCAGTGCTAGGTCCCCACAGATGCCGGAGACCCAGTACTTC

clone size: NA
J gene: TRBJ2-3
V gene: TRBV7-2
D gene: TRBD1
CDR3 protein: CASRPGQGAADTQYF
CDR3 DNA: TGTGCCAGCAGACCCGGACAGGGGGCTGCAGATACGCAGTATTTT

clone size: NA
J gene: TRBJ1-1
V gene: TRBV7-3
D gene: TRBD1
CDR3 protein: CASSLGDRYAEAFF
CDR3 DNA: TGTGCCAGCAGCTTAGGGGACAGGTACGCTGAAGCTTTCTTT

clone size: few
J gene: TRBJ2-1
V gene: TRBV7-9
D gene: NA
CDR3 protein: CASSLYALSSYNEQFF
CDR3 DNA: TGTGCCAGCAGCTTATATGCTTTGAGCTCCTACAATGAGCAGTTCTTC

clone size: many
J gene: TRBJ1-1
V gene: TRBV4-3
D gene: NA
CDR3 protein: CASSQDRAGTGEAFF
CDR3 DNA: TGCGCCAGCAGCCAAGATCGGGCAGGGACCGGGGAAGCTTTCTTT

clone size: NA
J gene: TRBJ2-2
V gene: TRBV6-4
D gene: NA
CDR3 protein: CASSHAVNTGELFF
CDR3 DNA: TGTGCCAGCAGTCACGCGGTGAACACCGGGGAGCTGTTTTTT

clone size: few
J gene: TRBJ2-7
V gene: TRBV6-5
D gene: TRBD1
CDR3 protein: CASSKQGTGEQYF
CDR3 DNA: TGTGCCAGCAGTAAACAGGGGACCGGGGAGCAGTACTTC

clone size: once
J gene: TRBJ2-5
V gene: TRBV20-1
D gene: TRBD2
CDR3 protein: CSATGLAEQETQYF
CDR3 DNA: TGCAGTGCCACGGGACTAGCGGAGCAAGAGACCCAGTACTTC

clone size: few
J gene: TRBJ2-3
V gene: TRBV7-9
D gene: NA
CDR3 protein: CASSFRAATDTQYF
CDR3 DNA: TGTGCCAGCAGCTTCCGGGCAGCCACAGATACGCAGTATTTT

clone size: many
J gene: TRBJ2-7
V gene: TRBV29-1
D gene: TRBD2
CDR3 protein: CSVRAGKGEQYF
CDR3 DNA: TGCAGCGTACGAGCGGGAAAAGGAGAGCAGTACTTC

clone size: few
J gene: TRBJ1-1
V gene: TRBV20-1
D gene: NA
CDR3 protein: CSATRVSTEAFF
CDR3 DNA: TGCAGTGCTACCAGGGTATCAACTGAAGCTTTCTTT

clone size: NA
J gene: TRBJ2-1
V gene: TRBV29-1
D gene: TRBD2
CDR3 protein: CSAIQSGRFNEQFF
CDR3 DNA: TGCAGCGCTATACAAAGCGGGAGATTTAATGAGCAGTTCTTC

clone size: many
J gene: TRBJ2-5
V gene: TRBV20-1
D gene: NA
CDR3 protein: CSARGLGAPQETQYF
CDR3 DNA: TGCAGTGCTAGAGGTCTTGGAGCCCCACAAGAGACCCAGTACTTC

clone size: many
J gene: TRBJ1-1
V gene: TRBV12-3/TRBV12-4
D gene: NA
CDR3 protein: CASSLRGNTEAFF
CDR3 DNA: TGTGCCAGCAGTTTAAGGGGGAACACTGAAGCTTTCTTT

clone size: NA
J gene: TRBJ2-5
V gene: TRBV2
D gene: TRBD2
CDR3 protein: CASSEPRKTSGSETQYF
CDR3 DNA: TGTGCCAGCAGTGAACCAAGGAAGACTAGCGGGAGTGAGACCCAGTACTTC

clone size: few
J gene: TRBJ1-4
V gene: TRBV12-3/TRBV12-4
D gene: TRBD1
CDR3 protein: CASNRDSNERLFF
CDR3 DNA: TGTGCCAGCAACCGGGACAGTAATGAAAGACTGTTTTTT

clone size: NA
J gene: TRBJ2-4
V gene: TRBV21-1
D gene: NA
CDR3 protein: CASSKGTGANIQYF
CDR3 DNA: TGTGCCAGCAGCAAAGGGACAGGGGCAAACATTCAGTACTTC

clone size: NA
J gene: TRBJ1-4
V gene: TRBV28
D gene: NA
CDR3 protein: CASSSGRGRNEKLFF
CDR3 DNA: TGTGCCAGCAGTTCGGGAAGAGGGAGGAATGAAAAACTGTTTTTT

clone size: NA
J gene: TRBJ2-7
V gene: TRBV9
D gene: TRBD2
CDR3 protein: CASSVDSGLFYEQYF
CDR3 DNA: TGTGCCAGCAGCGTAGACTCGGGACTATTCTACGAGCAGTACTTC

clone size: few
J gene: TRBJ2-7
V gene: TRBV12-3/TRBV12-4
D gene: TRBD2
CDR3 protein: CASSLGLAGGIHEQYF
CDR3 DNA: TGTGCCAGCAGTTTGGGACTAGCGGGAGGTATCCACGAGCAGTACTTC

clone size: few
J gene: TRBJ2-3
V gene: TRBV29-1
D gene: NA
CDR3 protein: CSVEARDSTDTQYF
CDR3 DNA: TGCAGCGTTGAAGCCCGGGACAGCACAGATACGCAGTATTTT

clone size: once
J gene: TRBJ1-1
V gene: TRBV6-1
D gene: NA
CDR3 protein: CASILKGGGVTEAFF
CDR3 DNA: TGTGCCAGCATCTTAAAAGGGGGGGGAGTCACTGAAGCTTTCTTT

clone size: few
J gene: TRBJ2-3
V gene: TRBV4-3
D gene: TRBD2
CDR3 protein: CASSQEPSGLTDTQYF
CDR3 DNA: TGCGCCAGCAGCCAAGAACCTAGCGGGCTCACAGATACGCAGTATTTT

clone size: few
J gene: TRBJ2-3
V gene: TRBV29-1
D gene: TRBD2
CDR3 protein: CSGGTSGDTQYF
CDR3 DNA: TGCAGCGGGGGGACTAGCGGAGATACGCAGTATTTT

clone size: few
J gene: TRBJ2-3
V gene: TRBV7-2
D gene: NA
CDR3 protein: CASRPAGITDTQYF
CDR3 DNA: TGTGCCAGCAGACCCGCAGGCATCACAGATACGCAGTATTTT